This T cell receptor (beta chain) was recorded in a study of beta chain features in type 1 diabetes. Study-wide results and caveats: Moderate but significant shortening of TCRB CDR3s was recorded in all four CD4+ subsets from Type 1 diabetes patients. Type 1 diabetes patients had VDJ junctions that carried fewer insertions and more deletions.

In regard to this clone: Its antigen is undetermined.

CDR1 is SGHRS, CDR2 YFSETQ, per germline. The CDR3 is 13 residues long. Trimming took 2 bases from V and 3 from J, leaving 8 bases between them. All of the isolated RNA was reverse transcribed, so expressed TCRB transcripts were sequenced. Assay: immunoSEQ multiplex PCR; the TCRdb copy retains only in-frame clones and omits some. The data hold 200,000 to 300,000 clones, with roughly 22% observed a single time. Sequenced input: naive CD4+ T cells from blood. This receptor was identified in a woman aged 40 to 50 with type 1 diabetes. V gene TRBV5-1 combines with J gene TRBJ1-2; D remains unclear. CDR3: CASSFDGDYGYTF. CDR3 nucleotide sequence: TGCGCCAGCAGCTTCGACGGGGACTATGGCTACACCTTC.